The 10 T cell receptor beta chains presented below share a single source sample, sequenced in a study of shared clonotypes between healthy human individuals. Assay used: immunoSEQ multiplex PCR; TCRdb lists only in-frame clones, some missing. The data contain roughly 530,000 clones, about 96% of them seen just once; the ten biggest clones take up 0.055% to 0.075%. The sample consisted of naive CD4+ T cells sorted from blood. This sample's subset: CD45RA+ positively selected. These receptors all stem from a woman aged 25 to 39 in good health.

The V and J genes are TRBV11-3 and TRBJ2-5; D unresolved. V lost 2 bases to trimming and J lost 5 bases, with 9 bases between them. The V gene's germline CDR1 is SGHNT and CDR2 YENEEA. CDR3 length equals 13 residues. The CDR3 sequence: CASSLSLAETQYF. CDR3 in DNA: TGTGCCAGCAGCTTAAGTTTGGCCGAGACCCAGTACTTC.

The chain joins TRBV7-2 to TRBJ2-7, with 13 bases matching TRBD2. The length of the CDR3 is 19 residues. CDR1 and CDR2 from the germline V gene are SGHTA and FQGNSA. J was trimmed by 5 bases and V by 5 bases; bases with no gene match: 18. The CDR3 protein is CASSNLRGTSGILFHEQYF. The CDR3 DNA reads as TGTGCCAGCAGCAATCTCAGGGGGACTAGCGGGATCCTTTTCCACGAGCAGTACTTC. The full variable domain, with the rest looked up from reference TRBV7-2 and TRBJ2-7, is GAGVSQSPSNKVTEKGKDVELRCDPISGHTALYWYRQSLGQGLEFLIYFQGNSAPDKSGLPSDRFSAERTGGSVSTLTIQRTQQEDSAVYLCASSNLRGTSGILFHEQYFGPGTRLTVT.

The chain combines TRBV27 with TRBJ2-2; possible D gene TRBD2, 5 bases. Germline loops: CDR1 MNHEY, CDR2 SMNVEV (reference sequence). This CDR3 has 16 residues. V dropped 6 bases and J dropped 5 bases, with 19 bases sitting between them. This CDR3 is CASRSVRAVMTGELFF. In DNA form, the CDR3 reads TGTGCCAGCAGAAGCGTAAGAGCGGTGATGACCGGGGAGCTGTTTTTT.

The V call is TRBV4-1, the J call TRBJ2-3; 14 positions agree with TRBD2. The CDR3 contains 20 residues. Germline-derived CDR1 and CDR2 are MGHRA and YSYEKL. The V gene end was trimmed by 0 bases and the J gene end by 0 bases; junction bases not matched to a gene: 8. CDR3 nucleotide sequence: TGCGCCAGCAGCCAAGATAAGGGGACTAGCGGGAGCTCCAGCACAGATACGCAGTATTTT. This codes for CASSQDKGTSGSSSTDTQYF.

The chain has TRBV5-1 and TRBJ2-5, with D unclear. The CDR3 loop spans 16 amino acids. Trimming stripped 0 bases from V and 1 base from J, with 13 bases between. Germline assignment: CDR1 SGHRS and CDR2 YFSETQ. The CDR3 loop is CASSLAPSVAQETQYF. CDR3 DNA sequence: TGCGCCAGCAGCTTGGCTCCCAGTGTAGCCCAAGAGACCCAGTACTTC.

The chain is built from TRBV4-1 and TRBJ1-1, with 7 bases fitting TRBD1. Germline assignment: CDR1 MGHRA and CDR2 YSYEKL. CDR3 length: 14 amino acids. V was clipped by 4 bases and J by 10 bases; unmatched bases: 12. The CDR3 spells CASSRNLRGRLAFF. The CDR3 DNA sequence: TGCGCCAGCAGCCGCAATCTTAGGGGGCGCTTAGCTTTCTTT.

The chain has TRBV2 and TRBJ1-3; D is unclear. This CDR3 comprises 14 residues. With 9 bases removed from V and 0 bases from J, the gap between germline ends came to 12 bases. Germline V gene data show CDR1 as SNHLY and CDR2 as FYNNEI. CDR3 nucleotide sequence: TGTGCCAGTGGAGGTCCGATCTCTGGAAACACCATATATTTT. This sequence encodes CASGGPISGNTIYF.

CDR3 region: CASSYDRVTEAFF. CDR3 in DNA: TGTGCCAGCAGCTACGACAGGGTTACTGAAGCTTTCTTT. The V gene is TRBV2, the J gene TRBJ1-1; 7 nucleotides align to TRBD1. The CDR3 extends over 13 amino acids. The V segment lost 6 bases and the J segment 5 bases; nucleotides outside the gene matches: 6. Germline CDR1 and CDR2: SNHLY and FYNNEI.

The chain joins TRBV7-9 to TRBJ1-1; D is perhaps TRBD1 (5 bases). The germline V gene has CDR1 SEHNR and CDR2 FQNEAQ (reference sequence). Trimming removed 8 bases at V and 0 bases at J, with 16 bases between. The CDR3 spans 15 residues. CDR3 in amino acids: CASAPTGALNTEAFF. The CDR3 DNA reads TGTGCCAGCGCCCCAACCGGGGCCCTGAACACTGAAGCTTTCTTT.

J is TRBJ1-4 and V is TRBV7-9; tentatively, D is TRBD1 (5 bases). Germline values: CDR1 SEHNR, CDR2 FQNEAQ (reference sequence). With 5 bases removed from V and 5 bases from J, the gap between germline ends came to 15 bases. The CDR3 covers 15 residues. The CDR3 DNA reads TGTGCCAGCAGCCTACCGGGACCTTCGAATGAAAAACTGTTTTTT. The encoded protein is CASSLPGPSNEKLFF.